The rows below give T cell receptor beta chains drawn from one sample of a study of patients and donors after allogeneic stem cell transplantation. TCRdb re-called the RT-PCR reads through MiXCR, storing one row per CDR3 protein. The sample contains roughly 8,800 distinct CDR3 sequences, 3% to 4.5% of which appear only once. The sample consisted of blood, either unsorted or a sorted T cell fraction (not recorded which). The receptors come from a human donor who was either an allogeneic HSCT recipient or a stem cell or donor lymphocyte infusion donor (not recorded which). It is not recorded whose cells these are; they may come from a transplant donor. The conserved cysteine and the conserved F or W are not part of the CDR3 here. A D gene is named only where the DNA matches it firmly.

CDR3aa: ASSPGHLYEQY
v_gene: TRBV28
j_gene: TRBJ2-7
d_gene: NA

CDR3aa: IPKSQPVINETQY
v_gene: TRBV29-1
j_gene: TRBJ2-5
d_gene: NA

CDR3aa: ASNRVYGYT
v_gene: TRBV7-9
j_gene: TRBJ1-2
d_gene: NA

CDR3aa: SVVPSVTGELF
v_gene: TRBV29-1
j_gene: TRBJ2-2
d_gene: NA

CDR3aa: ASSYSTTYEQF
v_gene: TRBV7-9
j_gene: TRBJ2-1
d_gene: NA

CDR3aa: ASSVEFTLNTEAF
v_gene: TRBV6-1
j_gene: TRBJ1-1
d_gene: NA

CDR3aa: ASRVRFSYEQY
v_gene: TRBV21-1
j_gene: TRBJ2-7
d_gene: NA

CDR3aa: ASRPRGDGGQETQY
v_gene: TRBV6-2/TRBV6-3
j_gene: TRBJ2-5
d_gene: NA

CDR3aa: AITARRTDTQY
v_gene: TRBV10-3
j_gene: TRBJ2-3
d_gene: NA

CDR3aa: ASTLGQGLTEAF
v_gene: TRBV12-3/TRBV12-4
j_gene: TRBJ1-1
d_gene: TRBD1

CDR3aa: ASSARLAGRNEQF
v_gene: TRBV9
j_gene: TRBJ2-1
d_gene: TRBD2

CDR3aa: ASSLSSPDTQY
v_gene: TRBV27
j_gene: TRBJ2-3
d_gene: NA

CDR3aa: SASVAGATYSNQPQH
v_gene: TRBV20-1
j_gene: TRBJ1-5
d_gene: NA

CDR3aa: ASSLDARPGDTIY
v_gene: TRBV5-1
j_gene: TRBJ1-3
d_gene: NA

CDR3aa: ASNNLARDPGELF
v_gene: TRBV5-6
j_gene: TRBJ2-2
d_gene: NA

CDR3aa: SVAWTGAKEQY
v_gene: TRBV29-1
j_gene: TRBJ2-7
d_gene: TRBD1

CDR3aa: SARASLNTGELF
v_gene: TRBV20-1
j_gene: TRBJ2-2
d_gene: NA

CDR3aa: AISESPGGQPQH
v_gene: TRBV10-3
j_gene: TRBJ1-5
d_gene: TRBD1

CDR3aa: ASSYRSTEYGYT
v_gene: TRBV6-6
j_gene: TRBJ1-2
d_gene: NA

CDR3aa: ASSLTPGEGVYEQY
v_gene: TRBV28
j_gene: TRBJ2-7
d_gene: NA

CDR3aa: ASSPFSYEQY
v_gene: TRBV7-9
j_gene: TRBJ2-7
d_gene: NA

CDR3aa: ASSQDVGYGAIY
v_gene: TRBV4-2
j_gene: TRBJ1-3
d_gene: NA

CDR3aa: ASATSGVPDTQY
v_gene: TRBV9
j_gene: TRBJ2-3
d_gene: TRBD2

CDR3aa: ASRPTGTRNYGYT
v_gene: TRBV25-1
j_gene: TRBJ1-2
d_gene: NA

CDR3aa: ATSRGQTRTSGTYEQY
v_gene: TRBV15
j_gene: TRBJ2-7
d_gene: TRBD2

CDR3aa: ASSFISGRARYEQY
v_gene: TRBV12-3/TRBV12-4
j_gene: TRBJ2-7
d_gene: TRBD2

CDR3aa: ASSLGWGAEQY
v_gene: TRBV7-9
j_gene: TRBJ2-7
d_gene: NA

CDR3aa: ASSLGEAGYEQY
v_gene: TRBV7-6
j_gene: TRBJ2-7
d_gene: NA

CDR3aa: ASTRNQQMNTEAF
v_gene: TRBV7-9
j_gene: TRBJ1-1
d_gene: NA

CDR3aa: ASSQVNYGYT
v_gene: TRBV3-1
j_gene: TRBJ1-2
d_gene: NA

CDR3aa: ASSIGLGNTQY
v_gene: TRBV7-2
j_gene: TRBJ2-3
d_gene: NA

CDR3aa: ASSPMGLHMNTEAF
v_gene: TRBV18
j_gene: TRBJ1-1
d_gene: NA

CDR3aa: ASSFAQAAGDTQY
v_gene: TRBV12-3/TRBV12-4
j_gene: TRBJ2-3
d_gene: NA

CDR3aa: ASSYLAGLYNEQF
v_gene: TRBV7-9
j_gene: TRBJ2-1
d_gene: TRBD2

CDR3aa: ATTRGSGRLQETQY
v_gene: TRBV7-9
j_gene: TRBJ2-5
d_gene: TRBD2

CDR3aa: ASSLDSLVGTQY
v_gene: TRBV5-6
j_gene: TRBJ2-3
d_gene: NA

CDR3aa: ASRYGGPNEKLF
v_gene: TRBV6-5
j_gene: TRBJ1-4
d_gene: NA

CDR3aa: ASSLGSGATNEKLF
v_gene: TRBV7-8
j_gene: TRBJ1-4
d_gene: NA

CDR3aa: ASSTSGSYNEQF
v_gene: TRBV7-7
j_gene: TRBJ2-1
d_gene: NA

CDR3aa: ASSLGFQDRGDEQF
v_gene: TRBV5-6
j_gene: TRBJ2-1
d_gene: TRBD1

CDR3aa: ASSPRADRGAGELF
v_gene: TRBV18
j_gene: TRBJ2-2
d_gene: TRBD1

CDR3aa: ASSPDSQGSYEQY
v_gene: TRBV18
j_gene: TRBJ2-7
d_gene: NA

CDR3aa: ATSRATGTGLYEQY
v_gene: TRBV15
j_gene: TRBJ2-7
d_gene: TRBD1

CDR3aa: ASSYREVSSYEQY
v_gene: TRBV18
j_gene: TRBJ2-7
d_gene: TRBD2

CDR3aa: ASSRDRGRETQY
v_gene: TRBV2
j_gene: TRBJ2-5
d_gene: TRBD1

CDR3aa: SVEDSTGGIGIQY
v_gene: TRBV29-1
j_gene: TRBJ2-4
d_gene: TRBD1

CDR3aa: AISDFQGTGELF
v_gene: TRBV10-3
j_gene: TRBJ2-2
d_gene: NA

CDR3aa: ASSSTWTGELF
v_gene: TRBV7-6
j_gene: TRBJ2-2
d_gene: NA

CDR3aa: ASSIPGLAYEQF
v_gene: TRBV28
j_gene: TRBJ2-1
d_gene: TRBD2

CDR3aa: ASSADRGGLSDTQY
v_gene: TRBV9
j_gene: TRBJ2-3
d_gene: TRBD2

CDR3aa: ASSEFGLETQY
v_gene: TRBV25-1
j_gene: TRBJ2-5
d_gene: NA

CDR3aa: AIGTELRVNEQF
v_gene: TRBV10-3
j_gene: TRBJ2-1
d_gene: NA